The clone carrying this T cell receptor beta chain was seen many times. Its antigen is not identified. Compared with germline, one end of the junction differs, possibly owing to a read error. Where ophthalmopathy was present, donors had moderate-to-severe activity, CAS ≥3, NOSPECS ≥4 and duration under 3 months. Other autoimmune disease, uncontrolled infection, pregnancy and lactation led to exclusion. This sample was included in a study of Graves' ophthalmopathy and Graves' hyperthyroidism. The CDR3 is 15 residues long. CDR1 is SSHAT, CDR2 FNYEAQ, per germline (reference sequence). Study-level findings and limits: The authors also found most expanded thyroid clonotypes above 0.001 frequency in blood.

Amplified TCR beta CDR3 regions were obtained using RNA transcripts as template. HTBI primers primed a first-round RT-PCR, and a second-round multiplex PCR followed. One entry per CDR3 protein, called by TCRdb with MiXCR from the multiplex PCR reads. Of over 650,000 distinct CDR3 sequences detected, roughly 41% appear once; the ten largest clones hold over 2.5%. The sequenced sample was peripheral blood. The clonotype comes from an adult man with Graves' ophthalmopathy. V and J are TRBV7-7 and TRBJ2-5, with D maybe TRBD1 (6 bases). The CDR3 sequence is CASSLRIGQQETQYF. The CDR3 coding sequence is TGTGCTAGCAGCTTAAGGATCGGACAGCAAGAGACCCAGTACTTC.